The T cell receptor (beta chain) described here comes from a study of beta chain features in type 1 diabetes. Notes on the study in general: Within patients, naive, central memory and Treg TCRB repertoires seemed more similar than within healthy donors.

This clone was counted between two and nine times. Its target is not known. The V and J ends lost 0 bases and 2 bases respectively, with 8 bases between them. The CDR3 is 14 residues long. Germline-derived CDR1 and CDR2 are SEHNR and FQNEAQ (reference sequence). Sequenced material consisted of expressed TCRB transcripts (all of the isolated RNA was reverse transcribed). TCRdb's table, derived via immunoSEQ multiplex PCR, lists solely in-frame clones and lacks some. In the table there are roughly 400,000 clones, about 15% of which are singletons. This chain joins TRBV7-9 and TRBJ2-7, with D possibly TRBD1 on 6 matching bases. Material for sequencing was naive CD4+ T cells from blood. The source is a woman aged 18 to 35 in good health. The CDR3 sequence is CASSLAGDTYEQYF. For the CDR3, the DNA is TGTGCCAGCAGCTTAGCCGGGGACACCTACGAGCAGTACTTC. Variable domain in full (rest from reference TRBV7-9 and TRBJ2-7): DTGVSQNPRHKITKRGQNVTFRCDPISEHNRLYWYRQTLGQGPEFLTYFQNEAQLEKSRLLSDRFSAERPKGSFSTLEIQRTEQGDSAMYLCASSLAGDTYEQYFGPGTRLTVT.